The present entry profiles one TCR beta chain with its context. No antigen is known for it. The same CDR3 arises from other DNA sequences in this sample as well. Assay used: immunoSEQ multiplex PCR; TCRdb lists only in-frame clones, some missing. The sample yields fewer than 85,000 clones, approximately 90% seen once. Sampling of blood occurred at baseline, cycle 4 day 1, and cycle 7 day 1. Germline loops: CDR1 PRHDT, CDR2 FYEKMQ (reference sequence). J gave up 4 bases and V 0 bases, and 2 bases lay outside the gene matches. This CDR3 contains 15 residues. This record comes from a study of OX40 agonist ivuxolimab in advanced cancers. Study background: Patients were dosed intravenously with ivuxolimab at 0.01 to 10 mg/kg every 2 weeks.

The study, taken as a whole, reports: On average, CD8+ T cells showed a greater number of expanded clones than CD4+.

The receptor was isolated from an adult with an advanced solid tumor such as melanoma, head and neck, liver or kidney cancer. The sequencing used CD4+ or CD8+ T cells sorted from blood, collected in a trial of the OX40 agonist ivuxolimab. This chain connects TRBV13 to TRBJ2-7; 11 nucleotides agree with TRBD1. CDR3 loop: CASSLGGQGGYEQYF. In nucleotides, the CDR3 is TGTGCCAGCAGCTTAGGGGGACAGGGGGGTTACGAGCAGTACTTC.